The rows below give T cell receptor beta chains drawn from one sample of a study of a mutant IDH1 vaccine in newly diagnosed glioma. Only in-frame clones appear in the TCRdb table, and some are missing; sequencing was by immunoSEQ multiplex PCR. Counted here are approximately 52,000 clones, about 80% occurring once; the ten biggest clones make up 1.5% to 2%. The sequenced sample was PBMCs, obtained from a glioma patient treated with radiotherapy, temozolomide or both. Receptor source: a woman aged 40 to 50 with glioma. Both conserved end residues are part of each CDR3. The D gene is left open where the match is weak. For some rows the clone size is stated as once, few or many, or as a class when expanded; others skip it.

v_gene	d_gene	j_gene	abundance	CDR3aa	CDR3nt
TRBV4-1	TRBD1	TRBJ2-5	.	CASSPRTGNLQETQYF	TGCGCCAGCAGCCCACGGACAGGGAACTTACAAGAGACCCAGTACTTC
TRBV4-3	.	TRBJ2-1	.	CASSGELGGVHEQFF	TGCGCCAGCAGCGGGGAACTAGGGGGGGTCCATGAGCAGTTCTTC
TRBV29-1	TRBD1	TRBJ2-5	once	CSVGQGEETQYF	TGCAGCGTCGGACAGGGAGAAGAGACCCAGTACTTC
TRBV5-1	TRBD1	TRBJ2-2	.	CASSSGTGRTGELFF	TGCGCCAGCAGCTCCGGGACAGGCCGGACCGGGGAGCTGTTTTTT
TRBV6-1	TRBD1	TRBJ2-1	.	CASSGTGSYNEQFF	TGTGCCAGCAGTGGGACAGGGTCCTACAATGAGCAGTTCTTC
TRBV19	.	TRBJ1-2	.	CASSPRTGYGYTF	TGTGCCAGTAGTCCCCGAACAGGGTATGGCTACACCTTC
TRBV10-3	.	TRBJ1-1	.	CAIKTEVTEAFF	TGTGCCATCAAGACAGAGGTCACTGAAGCTTTCTTT
TRBV7-2	.	TRBJ2-7	.	CASSRSYEQYF	TGTGCCAGCAGCCGCTCCTACGAGCAGTACTTC
TRBV6-1	TRBD1	TRBJ1-2	.	CASRSRTGDGYTF	TGTGCCAGCAGGAGCCGGACAGGGGATGGCTACACCTTC
TRBV2	.	TRBJ1-2	few	CASSGPGALYGYTF	TGTGCCAGCAGTGGCCCGGGTGCCCTCTATGGCTACACCTTC
TRBV5-1	TRBD2	TRBJ2-1	.	CASKWGGPYNEQFF	TGCGCCAGCAAGTGGGGGGGACCATACAATGAGCAGTTCTTC
TRBV13	.	TRBJ2-5	.	CASSPNLEETQYF	TGTGCCAGCAGCCCTAATCTAGAGGAGACCCAGTACTTC
TRBV7-2	.	TRBJ2-3	.	CASTTTDTQYF	TGTGCCAGCACCACCACAGATACGCAGTATTTT
TRBV30	.	TRBJ1-5	.	CAWSVGGQPGNQPQHF	TGTGCCTGGAGTGTAGGCGGACAACCGGGGAATCAGCCCCAGCATTTT
TRBV29-1	TRBD1	TRBJ1-2	once	CSVVAGTDYGYTF	TGCAGCGTTGTTGCCGGGACAGATTATGGCTACACCTTC